This entry lists 28 T cell receptor beta chains sequenced from one sample in a study of blood T cell repertoires in COVID-19. Some clones are missing from TCRdb's copy, which holds only in-frame ones; the method was immunoSEQ multiplex PCR. The sample shows around 42,000 clones, about four fifths of them seen only once. The sample was peripheral blood. These receptors came from a woman aged 60-75 years with acute or convalescent COVID-19.

This clone was detected once. The chain joins TRBV7-8 to TRBJ1-5; D is uncertain. V was shortened by 5 bases and J by 6 bases, with 17 bases between the two germline ends. The CDR3 runs to 15 residues. Germline V gene lookup returns CDR1 SGHVS and CDR2 FQNEAQ. The CDR3 coding sequence is TGTGCCAGCAGCCTAAGGCATATCTCGGGTCAGCCCCAGCATTTT. Amino acids: CASSLRHISGQPQHF.

The chain uses TRBV3-1 (or the pseudogene TRBV3-2) and TRBJ2-7; 7 bases are shared with TRBD2. The J segment lost 7 bases and the V segment lost 4 bases, leaving 4 bases of the junction unmatched. CDR3 size: 12 residues. Germline V lookup: CDR1 LGHDT, CDR2 YNNKEL (reference sequence). In DNA form, the CDR3 reads TGTGCCAGCAGCCGGACTAGTCTGGAGCAGTACTTC. Amino acids: CASSRTSLEQYF.

The table lists this clone with a count of one. V is TRBV6-5 and J is TRBJ1-5; no reliable D call. The CDR3 covers 14 residues. CDR1 is MNHEY, CDR2 SVGAGI, per germline. Trimming shortened V by 11 bases and J by 0 bases, and 14 bases separated the two germline ends. CDR3 region: CASRRRGSNQPQHF. The CDR3 DNA sequence: TGTGCCTCCCGTCGTCGGGGTAGCAATCAGCCCCAGCATTTT.

The V call is TRBV18, the J call TRBJ2-7; TRBD2 matches 9 bases. Per the germline V gene, CDR1 is KGHSH and CDR2 is LQKENI. Trimming removed 2 bases from V and 6 bases from J; junction bases left unmatched: 11. CDR3 length: 16 residues. The CDR3 nucleotides are TGTGCCAGCTCACCAAGTTTAGCGGGGGCGTTCGCCGAGCAGTACTTC. It is translated as CASSPSLAGAFAEQYF. The full variable domain, in which reference TRBV18 and TRBJ2-7 provide the parts outside the CDR3, is NAGVMQNPRHLVRRRGQEARLRCSPMKGHSHVYWYRQLPEEGLKFMVYLQKENIIDESGMPKERFSAEFPKEGPSILRIQQVVRGDSAAYFCASSPSLAGAFAEQYFGPGTRLTVT.

This chain links TRBV5-1 with TRBJ2-7; D may be TRBD1 (7 bases). The V end lost 4 bases, the J end lost 0 bases, and 11 bases lay between the germline ends. CDR1 and CDR2 (germline): SGHRS, YFSETQ. The CDR3 length is 14 residues. CDR3 sequence: CASSGGTDSYEQYF. The CDR3 coding sequence is TGCGCCAGCAGCGGGGGGACAGACTCCTACGAGCAGTACTTC.

The CDR3 reads CASSSHRQGINEKLFF. DNA of the CDR3: TGTGCCAGCAGTTCGCACCGGCAGGGGATAAATGAAAAACTGTTTTTT. This sequence joins TRBV6-5 and TRBJ1-4; D is perhaps TRBD1 (6 bases). The germline CDR1 and CDR2 sequences are MNHEY and SVGAGI. The CDR3 is made up of 16 amino acids. V was trimmed by 4 bases and J by 5 bases, leaving 17 bases between them.

The chain recombines TRBV3-1 (or the pseudogene TRBV3-2) with TRBJ2-5; 14 bases are a match to TRBD2. The CDR3 is 17 residues long. With V trimmed by 3 bases and J by 3 bases, 6 bases remained unmatched. Germline lookup yields CDR1 LGHDT and CDR2 YNNKEL (reference sequence). The CDR3 region has the DNA TGTGCCAGCAGCCACGAGCCGGGACTAGCGGGAGAAGAGACCCAGTACTTC. The encoded protein is CASSHEPGLAGEETQYF.

The rearrangement uses TRBV12-3 or TRBV12-4 and TRBJ1-2, with D unclear. Trimming removed 8 bases from V and 0 bases from J, with 10 bases in between. The CDR3 is 13 residues long. The CDR3 nucleotides are TGTGCCAGCCGTTGGAGTCCTAACTATGGCTACACCTTC. This sequence encodes CASRWSPNYGYTF.

V gene TRBV27 combines with J gene TRBJ1-1; TRBD1 matches at 9 bases. V was clipped by 2 bases and J by 5 bases; unmatched bases: 6. CDR1 and CDR2 from the germline V gene are MNHEY and SMNVEV (reference sequence). CDR3 size: 15 residues. The CDR3 DNA follows: TGTGCCAGCAGTTTAAGGGACAGGGTACGTACTGAAGCTTTCTTT. Translation gives CASSLRDRVRTEAFF.

The rearrangement uses TRBV19 and TRBJ1-1; no clear D gene. This CDR3 comprises 13 residues. V lost 10 bases to trimming and J lost 4 bases, with 16 bases between them. Looked up from germline, CDR1 is LNHDA and CDR2 is SQIVND (reference sequence). The CDR3 DNA is TGTGCCACCGACCCCGGTTCGGGCACTGAAGCTTTCTTT. Protein product: CATDPGSGTEAFF.

The J gene is TRBJ2-3, the V gene TRBV6-6; TRBD1 aligns across 7 bases. Germline V gene lookup returns CDR1 MNHNY and CDR2 SVGAGI (reference sequence). CDR3 length: 14 amino acids. V was pared by 5 bases and J by 3 bases, with 5 bases of the junction left unmatched. The CDR3 DNA follows: TGTGCCAGCAGTAACAGGGGTGAGACAGATACGCAGTATTTT. Amino acids: CASSNRGETDTQYF.

The rearrangement joins TRBV18 to TRBJ2-7, with a possible D match to TRBD1 (6 bases). V was clipped by 6 bases and J by 5 bases, with 17 bases between them. The CDR3 spans 14 residues. CDR1 and CDR2 from the germline V gene are KGHSH and LQKENI. The CDR3 nucleotides are TGTGCCAGCTCTTACGACAGGACCCGGGACGAGCAGTACTTC. The encoded protein is CASSYDRTRDEQYF.

This chain links TRBV3-1 (or the pseudogene TRBV3-2) with TRBJ1-6; D gene ambiguous. Germline CDR1 is LGHDT and CDR2 is YNNKEL (reference sequence). Trimming stripped 0 bases from V and 11 bases from J, with 5 bases between. The CDR3 loop spans 12 amino acids. CDR3 residues: CASSQEQTPLHF. Written as DNA, the CDR3 is TGTGCCAGCAGCCAAGAACAAACACCCCTCCACTTT.

This clone was seen once. The chain couples TRBV5-1 to TRBJ2-3; 10 bases are shared with TRBD2. This CDR3 has 16 residues. Trimming at V came to 4 bases and at J to 2 bases, leaving 7 bases not matched to a gene. CDR1 is SGHRS, CDR2 YFSETQ, per germline. The CDR3 loop is CASSKGTSEYTDTQYF. CDR3 bases: TGCGCCAGCAGCAAAGGGACTAGCGAATACACAGATACGCAGTATTTT.

V usage is TRBV5-5 and J usage is TRBJ1-6; unclear D gene. Germline values: CDR1 SGHKS, CDR2 YYEKEE (reference sequence). The ends were cut back, 0 bases at V and 8 bases at J, with 6 bases in the middle. The CDR3 has 13 residues. The CDR3: CASSLVTDSPLHF. CDR3 nucleotides: TGTGCCAGCAGCTTGGTAACAGATTCACCCCTCCACTTT.

A single count supports this clone. The CDR3 DNA reads TGTGCCAGCAGCAGGAGGGACAGGGCCACCACTGAAGCTTTCTTT. Its translation: CASSRRDRATTEAFF. The chain uses TRBV11-1 and TRBJ1-1, with 9 bases matching TRBD1. V trimming: 5 bases; J trimming: 4 bases; junction bases outside the gene matches: 8. The CDR3 is made up of 15 amino acids. Germline CDR1 reads SGHAT; CDR2 reads FQDESV (reference sequence).

The V gene is TRBV3-1 (or the pseudogene TRBV3-2), the J gene TRBJ1-2; tentatively, D is TRBD1 (5 bases). This CDR3 region has 16 residues. The V end was cut by 1 base, the J end by 5 bases, with 17 bases between. Germline values: CDR1 LGHDT, CDR2 YNNKEL (reference sequence). CDR3 DNA: TGTGCCAGCAGCCAAGTAAGCAGGGTTGACCGTTATGGCTACACCTTC. Translating gives CASSQVSRVDRYGYTF.

This chain links TRBV18 with TRBJ2-2, with 7 nucleotides matching TRBD1. CDR1 and CDR2 from the germline V gene are KGHSH and LQKENI. The V and J ends lost 5 bases and 3 bases, in that order; junction bases with no gene match: 3. This CDR3 is built from 14 residues. The CDR3 region is CASSIDRDTGELFF. CDR3 DNA sequence: TGTGCCAGCTCAATAGACAGGGACACCGGGGAGCTGTTTTTT.

This clone turned up a few times. The CDR3 sequence: CASTDRPGHSNQPQHF. The CDR3 region has the DNA TGTGCCAGCACCGACAGGCCTGGCCATAGCAATCAGCCCCAGCATTTT. This chain uses TRBV19 with TRBJ1-5, with D possibly being TRBD1 (6 bases). V was shortened by 9 bases and J by 0 bases, with 18 bases between the two germline ends. Germline V gene lookup returns CDR1 LNHDA and CDR2 SQIVND (reference sequence). The CDR3 is 16 residues long.

This chain connects TRBV5-6 to TRBJ1-2; D is undetermined. Trimming removed 3 bases from V and 7 bases from J, with 19 bases in between. Germline CDR1 is SGHDT and CDR2 is YYEEEE. The CDR3 length is 15 residues. CDR3 protein: CASSSGDHLYFGYTF. In nucleotides, the CDR3 is TGTGCCAGCAGCTCCGGAGACCACCTCTATTTTGGCTACACCTTC.

The V gene is TRBV7-6, the J gene TRBJ1-5; the match to TRBD1 covers 11 bases. From germline, CDR1 is SGHVS and CDR2 FNYEAQ. The ends lost 3 bases at V and 4 bases at J; junction bases unmatched: 2. This CDR3 contains 15 residues. CDR3 region: CASSLGTGGNQPQHF. CDR3 DNA sequence: TGTGCCAGCAGCTTGGGGACAGGGGGAAATCAGCCCCAGCATTTT.

V is TRBV4-1 and J is TRBJ2-1, with TRBD2 identical over 9 bases. The J segment lost 3 bases and the V segment lost 3 bases, leaving 9 bases of the junction unmatched. The length of the CDR3 is 17 residues. Per germline, CDR1 MGHRA and CDR2 YSYEKL. CDR3 in DNA: TGCGCCAGCAGCCAGGACAGCGGGAGGTTCGGCTACAATGAGCAGTTCTTC. The encoded protein is CASSQDSGRFGYNEQFF.

The chain combines TRBV14 with TRBJ2-5, with D maybe TRBD1 (6 bases). The germline V gene encodes CDR1 SGHDN and CDR2 FVKESK. Trimming removed 1 base at V and 1 base at J, with 16 bases between. This CDR3 region has 17 residues. CDR3: CASSQGFFQGSQETQYF. Written as DNA, the CDR3 is TGTGCCAGCAGCCAAGGCTTTTTTCAGGGGAGCCAAGAGACCCAGTACTTC.

The chain recombines TRBV27 with TRBJ2-1; 9 bases are shared with TRBD1. The CDR3 spans 15 residues. Trimming at V came to 6 bases and at J to 4 bases, leaving 7 bases not matched to a gene. From germline, CDR1 is MNHEY and CDR2 SMNVEV (reference sequence). The CDR3 region is CASSTGTGSYNEQFF. Here the CDR3 DNA reads TGTGCCAGCAGCACCGGGACAGGGTCATACAATGAGCAGTTCTTC.

The chain carries TRBV27 and TRBJ1-5; D remains ambiguous. CDR3 length: 12 residues. CDR1 is MNHEY and CDR2 is SMNVEV in the germline V gene (reference sequence). With 6 bases removed from V and 8 bases from J, the gap between germline ends came to 11 bases. The CDR3 DNA sequence: TGTGCCAGCAGCGCCACTCTGGAGCCCCAGCATTTT. Protein: CASSATLEPQHF.

This chain links TRBV7-9 with TRBJ1-3; 7 bases map to TRBD1. This CDR3 is built from 15 residues. Looked up from germline, CDR1 is SEHNR and CDR2 is FQNEAQ (reference sequence). Germline trimming cut 3 bases from V and 0 bases from J; bases unmatched to any gene: 2. The CDR3 DNA sequence: TGTGCCAGCAGCTTGGGACAGTTCTCTGGAAACACCATATATTTT. Translation gives CASSLGQFSGNTIYF.

V gene TRBV11-3 combines with J gene TRBJ2-3, with TRBD1 matching over 8 bases. The trim removed 5 bases at V and 3 bases at J, leaving 4 bases unmatched. Germline V gene lookup returns CDR1 SGHNT and CDR2 YENEEA. The CDR3 runs 14 residues. CDR3: CASSKDRDTDTQYF. In DNA, the CDR3 is TGTGCCAGCAGCAAGGACAGGGATACAGATACGCAGTATTTT.

This clone was seen only a few times. CDR3: CASGGTGRYEQYF. CDR3 DNA sequence: TGTGCCAGCGGAGGGACAGGACGCTACGAGCAGTACTTC. This chain connects TRBV6-5 to TRBJ2-7, with 8 nucleotides matching TRBD1. The CDR3 extends over 13 amino acids. J was trimmed by 3 bases and V by 8 bases; bases with no gene match: 6. Per the germline V gene, CDR1 is MNHEY and CDR2 is SVGAGI.